This TCR beta chain stems from a study of early T cells in non-severe SARS-CoV-2 infection. TCRdb processed the 5' RACE reads anew with MiXCR; each CDR3 protein has one entry. The table has 70,000 or so distinct CDR3 sequences, 4.6% seen once; the top ten hold roughly 3.4%. This clonotype turned up a few times. Trimming shortened V by 4 bases and J by 4 bases, and 23 bases separated the two germline ends. Per the germline V gene, CDR1 is MNHEY and CDR2 is SVGAGI. The CDR3 runs 18 residues. The material sequenced was whole blood, taken at baseline. This chain uses TRBV6-5 with TRBJ2-1; tentatively, D is TRBD1 or TRBD2 (5 bases each). This TCR was recovered from an adult who was a healthcare worker with PCR-confirmed SARS-CoV-2 infection or an uninfected control (not recorded which). The donor label of this sample is uncertain. CDR3 sequence (DNA): TGTGCCAGCAGTTTTTCGGGGCAGACCGTAAGTTGGTACAATGAGCAGTTCTTC. Protein product: CASSFSGQTVSWYNEQFF.